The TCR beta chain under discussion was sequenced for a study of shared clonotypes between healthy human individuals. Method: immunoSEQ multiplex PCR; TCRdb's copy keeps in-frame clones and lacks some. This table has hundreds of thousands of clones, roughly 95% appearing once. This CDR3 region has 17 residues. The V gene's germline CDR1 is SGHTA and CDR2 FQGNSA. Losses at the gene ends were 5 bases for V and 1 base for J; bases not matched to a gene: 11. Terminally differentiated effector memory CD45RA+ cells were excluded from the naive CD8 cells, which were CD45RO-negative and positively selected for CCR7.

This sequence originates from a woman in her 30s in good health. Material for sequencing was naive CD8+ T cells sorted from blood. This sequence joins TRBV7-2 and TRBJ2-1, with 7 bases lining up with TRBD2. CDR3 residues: CASSLRQSGKSYNEQFF. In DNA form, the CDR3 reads TGTGCCAGCAGCCTACGACAAAGCGGGAAGTCCTACAATGAGCAGTTCTTC.